Listed here is a single T cell receptor (beta chain). Its matching antigen is unknown. This entry belongs to a study of T cell responses to AZD1222 COVID-19 vaccine. Findings and limits, study-wide: All repertoire sampling was performed exclusively after the peak T cell response.

V shed 3 bases and J shed 8 bases, with 13 bases lying between them. The CDR3 spans 13 residues. CDR1 LGHDT and CDR2 YNNKEL come from the germline V gene (reference sequence). TCRdb's copy holds only in-frame clones and misses some; the assay was immunoSEQ multiplex PCR. The sample has some 98,000 clones, roughly 86% seen once; the top ten hold about 17%. The specimen comprised peripheral blood, sampled 28 days after the second AZD1222 dose. The V call is TRBV3-1 (or the pseudogene TRBV3-2), the J call TRBJ1-1; D unresolved. The clonotype was recovered from an adult who received the AZD1222 COVID-19 vaccine. In DNA form, the CDR3 reads TGTGCCAGCAGCCAGGGCAGCGGAGGAGAAGCTTTCTTT. Amino acid sequence: CASSQGSGGEAFF.